These 26 T cell receptor beta chains share one sample of origin, sequenced in a study of low-dose radiotherapy and immunotherapy resistance in tumors. First-strand cDNA relied on TRAV- and TRBV-specific primers spanning alpha and beta chains. For amplifying TCRs, the PCR ran for around 20 cycles with Phusion, which was used together with a constant-region primer and the adapter on the V primers. TCRdb processed the reads anew with MiXCR; each CDR3 protein has one entry. Found here are 10,000 to 15,000 distinct CDR3 sequences, about four fifths of them singletons; the top ten hold more than 3%. The source is a human donor with advanced metastatic prostate, ovarian, gallbladder or colorectal cancer (not recorded which). This table probably holds off-target reads from a library built for another chain.

V gene TRBV19 combines with J gene TRBJ1-1; D is perhaps TRBD1 (5 bases). This CDR3 has 14 amino acids. The V end lost 5 bases, the J end lost 6 bases, and 16 bases lay between the germline ends. Per germline, CDR1 LNHDA and CDR2 SQIVND (reference sequence). CDR3 coding DNA: TGTGCCAGTAGTTACCGGGGGTTTCACGCTGAAGCTTTCTTT. Its translation: CASSYRGFHAEAFF.

This rearrangement joins TRBV28 to TRBJ2-7, with D unclear. Trimming stripped 6 bases from V and 5 bases from J, with 11 bases between. The CDR3 is 12 residues long. The germline V gene encodes CDR1 MDHEN and CDR2 SYDVKM. CDR3 coding DNA: TGTGCCAGCAGAGCCCAGAGGCACGAGCAGTACTTC. Its translation: CASRAQRHEQYF.

The chain recombines TRBV9 with TRBJ2-1; tentative D call: TRBD2 (6 bases). The V and J ends lost 3 bases and 6 bases respectively, with 13 bases between them. This CDR3 spans 14 amino acids. Germline V lookup: CDR1 SGDLS, CDR2 YYNGEE. CDR3 in amino acids: CASSAPTRSNEQFF. CDR3 sequence (DNA): TGTGCCAGCAGCGCCCCGACTAGATCCAATGAGCAGTTCTTC. Full variable domain (missing parts from reference TRBV9 and TRBJ2-1): DSGVTQTPKHLITATGQRVTLRCSPRSGDLSVYWYQQSLDQGLQFLIQYYNGEERAKGNILERFSAQQFPDLHSELNLSSLELGDSALYFCASSAPTRSNEQFFGPGTRLTVL.

The V call is TRBV10-3, the J call TRBJ2-4, with TRBD2 identical over 7 bases. V shed 6 bases, J shed 4 bases, and the junction held 6 bases outside the gene matches. In germline, CDR1 is ENHRY, CDR2 SYGVKD. This CDR3 is built from 14 residues. The CDR3: CAIRGGTEKNIQYF. In DNA form, the CDR3 reads TGTGCCATCAGGGGAGGGACGGAAAAAAACATTCAGTACTTC.

The chain joins TRBV9 to TRBJ1-4, with D possibly TRBD1 on 6 matching bases. CDR3 length: 15 amino acids. V was clipped by 2 bases and J by 3 bases, with 11 bases between them. Germline V gene sequence: CDR1 SGDLS, CDR2 YYNGEE. DNA for the CDR3: TGTGCCAGCAGCGTTACAGGGAGATCTAATGAAAAACTGTTTTTT. This encodes CASSVTGRSNEKLFF.

V and J are TRBV24-1 and TRBJ2-4; D perhaps matches TRBD1 (5 bases). Germline CDR1 reads KGHDR; CDR2 reads SFDVKD. With 4 bases removed from V and 7 bases from J, the gap between germline ends came to 16 bases. The CDR3 contains 15 residues. The CDR3 DNA follows: TGTGCCACCAGTGACCCACAGGACATATCGAACATTCAGTACTTC. It specifies CATSDPQDISNIQYF.

V and J are TRBV7-2 and TRBJ1-6; maybe TRBD1 (6 bases). Germline-derived CDR1 and CDR2 are SGHTA and FQGNSA. This CDR3 is 14 amino acids long. The V end was cut by 5 bases, the J end by 8 bases, with 13 bases between. The CDR3 loop is CASSTTGQYSPLHF. Here the CDR3 DNA reads TGTGCCAGCAGCACTACAGGGCAGTATTCACCCCTCCACTTT.

V and J are TRBV29-1 and TRBJ2-1; 12 bases fit TRBD1. Germline V gene lookup returns CDR1 SQVTM and CDR2 ANQGSEA. The V and J ends lost 6 bases and 12 bases, in that order; junction bases with no gene match: 12. This CDR3 spans 14 amino acids. The CDR3 is CSVEGQGAYKVQFF. CDR3 sequence (DNA): TGCAGCGTCGAGGGACAGGGGGCGTATAAGGTGCAGTTCTTC.

The chain links TRBV18 to TRBJ2-1; 11 bases match TRBD2. The junction had 10 bases not matched to a gene; V was cut back by 6 bases and J by 6 bases. Germline assignment: CDR1 KGHSH and CDR2 LQKENI. The CDR3 is 16 residues long. CDR3 in DNA: TGTGCCAGCTCTCCTGTAGCGGGAGGGCCCTCCAATGAGCAGTTCTTC. Amino acids: CASSPVAGGPSNEQFF. The full variable domain, in which reference TRBV18 and TRBJ2-1 provide the parts outside the CDR3, is NAGVMQNPRHLVRRRGQEARLRCSPMKGHSHVYWYRQLPEEGLKFMVYLQKENIIDESGMPKERFSAEFPKEGPSILRIQQVVRGDSAAYFCASSPVAGGPSNEQFFGPGTRLTVL.

The genes are TRBV4-3 and TRBJ2-3; the match to TRBD2 covers 13 bases. The CDR3 has 14 amino acids. Trimming cost V 4 bases and J 6 bases; bases outside gene matches: 1. CDR1 is LGHNA, CDR2 YSLEER, per germline. The CDR3 is CASSRTSGSDTQYF. The CDR3 coding sequence is TGCGCCAGCAGCCGGACTAGCGGGAGCGATACGCAGTATTTT.

This chain uses TRBV13 with TRBJ2-1, with D possibly called TRBD1 or TRBD2 (6 bases each). Germline V gene lookup returns CDR1 PRHDT and CDR2 FYEKMQ (reference sequence). The CDR3 contains 14 residues. The V end was cut by 7 bases, the J end by 2 bases, with 12 bases between. The CDR3 protein is CASNEGGPYNEQFF. The CDR3 DNA sequence: TGTGCCAGCAATGAGGGGGGCCCCTACAATGAGCAGTTCTTC. Drawing the rest from reference TRBV13 and TRBJ2-1, the complete variable domain is AAGVIQSPRHLIKEKRETATLKCYPIPRHDTVYWYQQGPGQDPQFLISFYEKMQSDKGSIPDRFSAQQFSDYHSELNMSSLELGDSALYFCASNEGGPYNEQFFGPGTRLTVL.

J is TRBJ2-7 and V is TRBV6-2 or TRBV6-3; 7 bases match TRBD2. Unmatched junction bases numbered 19, after V lost 5 bases and J lost 3 bases. The CDR3 has 18 residues. Germline V gives CDR1 MNHEY, CDR2 SVGEGT. The CDR3 here is CASSARRIGREFDYEQYF. Written as DNA, the CDR3 is TGTGCCAGCAGTGCCCGGAGGATCGGGCGGGAGTTCGACTACGAGCAGTACTTC.

The genes are TRBV4-1 and TRBJ2-5, with D perhaps TRBD2 (6 bases). Germline assignment: CDR1 MGHRA and CDR2 YSYEKL. The ends were cut back, 2 bases at V and 2 bases at J, with 6 bases in the middle. The CDR3 has 13 amino acids. The DNA for the CDR3 is TGCGCCAGCAGCCAAAGCGGGCAAGAGACCCAGTACTTC. Translation gives CASSQSGQETQYF.

The V call is TRBV3-1, the J call TRBJ2-3; D ambiguous. V was cut by 4 bases and J by 6 bases, with 8 bases left in between. From germline, CDR1 is LGHDT and CDR2 YNNKEL (reference sequence). The CDR3 spans 12 residues. The CDR3 here is CASSPLGDTQYF. CDR3 coding DNA: TGTGCCAGCAGCCCCTTAGGGGATACGCAGTATTTT.

The chain joins TRBV28 to TRBJ2-3; unclear D gene. Germline V lookup: CDR1 MDHEN, CDR2 SYDVKM. Trimming pared 5 bases from V and 3 bases from J, leaving 6 bases between. The CDR3 consists of 12 residues. The CDR3 region is CASSIRTDTQYF. The CDR3 nucleotides are TGTGCCAGCAGTATCCGGACAGATACGCAGTATTTT.

This clonotype was seen only a few times. This chain's CDR3 is CASTPVRGVTEAFF. CDR3 DNA sequence: TGTGCCAGCACCCCCGTGAGAGGAGTCACTGAAGCTTTCTTT. The chain is built from TRBV6-5 and TRBJ1-1; no firm D call. Germline V gene data show CDR1 as MNHEY and CDR2 as SVGAGI. This CDR3 is 14 amino acids long. V was trimmed by 7 bases and J by 4 bases, leaving 16 bases between them.

J is TRBJ2-3 and V is TRBV20-1; possibly TRBD1 or TRBD2 for D (5 bases each). The CDR3 is 15 residues long. CDR1 and CDR2 from the germline V gene are DFQATT and SNEGSKA (reference sequence). The V end lost 6 bases, the J end lost 0 bases, and 16 bases lay between the germline ends. Written as DNA, the CDR3 is TGCAGTGCCCGCCGGGGCTGGACAAGCACAGATACGCAGTATTTT. Its protein is CSARRGWTSTDTQYF.

This clonotype was picked up a small number of times. The chain couples TRBV28 to TRBJ2-3, with D unclear. Germline CDR1 reads MDHEN; CDR2 reads SYDVKM. The CDR3 sequence is 12 residues long. Trimming removed 7 bases at V and 0 bases at J, with 5 bases between. CDR3 in DNA: TGTGCCAGCACGGCTAGCACAGATACGCAGTATTTT. Translating it yields CASTASTDTQYF.

The genes are TRBV2 and TRBJ1-5; D unresolved. This CDR3 is 13 amino acids long. The germline V and J ends were trimmed by 4 bases and 3 bases, with 7 bases remaining between them. The V gene's germline CDR1 is SNHLY and CDR2 FYNNEI. The CDR3 here is CASSARDNQPQHF. The CDR3, as DNA: TGTGCCAGCAGTGCGAGGGACAATCAGCCCCAGCATTTT.

This rearrangement joins TRBV28 to TRBJ2-5, with TRBD1 matching 8 bases. In germline, CDR1 is MDHEN, CDR2 SYDVKM. V was pared by 10 bases and J by 6 bases, with 10 bases of the junction left unmatched. This CDR3 contains 13 residues. CDR3 DNA: TGTGCCACCCGGAAGACAGGGGAAAAGACCCAGTACTTC. It specifies CATRKTGEKTQYF.

The chain joins TRBV5-4 to TRBJ2-5, with TRBD2 identical over 16 bases. After removal of 0 bases from V and 4 bases from J, the junction contained 3 bases not matched to a gene. CDR1 is SGHNT and CDR2 is YYREEE in the germline V gene (reference sequence). The length of the CDR3 is 17 residues. The CDR3 region is CASSLGGLAGGLETQYF. The CDR3 nucleotides read TGTGCCAGCAGCTTGGGGGGACTAGCGGGAGGGTTAGAGACCCAGTACTTC.

The CDR3 protein is CASSLASGLREQYF. CDR3 nucleotides: TGTGCCAGCAGTTTAGCTAGCGGTTTGCGGGAGCAGTACTTC. The chain employs TRBV28 and TRBJ2-7; 7 nucleotides match TRBD2. Germline V gene lookup returns CDR1 MDHEN and CDR2 SYDVKM. The CDR3 is made up of 14 amino acids. After removal of 2 bases from V and 7 bases from J, the junction contained 8 bases not matched to a gene.

The V and J genes are TRBV2 and TRBJ2-7; tentative D call: TRBD1 (5 bases). This CDR3 contains 13 residues. Trimming shortened V by 7 bases and J by 7 bases, and 17 bases separated the two germline ends. In germline, CDR1 is SNHLY, CDR2 FYNNEI. The CDR3 nucleotides read TGTGCCAGCAATGGGGCCCTGGGATTTGAGCAGTACTTC. It translates to CASNGALGFEQYF.

The J gene is TRBJ1-1, the V gene TRBV27; 9 bases line up with TRBD1. The CDR3 loop spans 16 amino acids. CDR1 is MNHEY and CDR2 is SMNVEV in the germline V gene (reference sequence). J was trimmed by 4 bases and V by 3 bases; bases with no gene match: 9. This CDR3 is CASSLGQGWVGTEAFF. DNA of the CDR3: TGTGCCAGCAGTTTGGGACAGGGATGGGTCGGCACTGAAGCTTTCTTT.

As regards this clonotype: At one end the junction does not follow the germline gene, possibly because of a read error. This sequence joins TRBV6-5 and TRBJ2-5; 10 bases are a match to TRBD2. CDR1 is MNHEY and CDR2 is SVGAGI in the germline V gene. The CDR3 sequence is 13 residues long. The CDR3 reads CASRGPGLATEYF. In nucleotides, the CDR3 is TGTGCCAGCAGAGGCCCGGGACTAGCGACCGAGTACTTC.

The J gene is TRBJ2-3, the V gene TRBV28; D possibly uses TRBD1 or TRBD2 (6 bases each). CDR3 length: 14 amino acids. V was pared by 6 bases and J by 2 bases, with 12 bases between. Germline lookup yields CDR1 MDHEN and CDR2 SYDVKM. DNA of the CDR3: TGTGCCAGCAGCCTAGGGGGGACCACAGATACGCAGTATTTT. Translation: CASSLGGTTDTQYF.